These 13 T cell receptor beta chains came from one sample sequenced in a study of cytomegalovirus exposure and HLA in healthy donors. In the PCR, 60 Vbeta and 13 Jbeta primers were used. The table came from immunoSEQ multiplex PCR; TCRdb's copy has only in-frame clones and leaves some out. This table has around 150,000 clones, approximately 81% appearing once. The specimen was PBMCs. The receptors here all came from a man between 18 and 29 years old in good health and CMV-seronegative.

The chain combines TRBV27 with TRBJ2-7, with D perhaps matching TRBD1 (5 bases). The CDR3 extends over 14 amino acids. Germline V gene data show CDR1 as MNHEY and CDR2 as SMNVEV (reference sequence). Trimming stripped 5 bases from V and 3 bases from J, with 14 bases between. This CDR3 is CASSQSGSDYEQYF. CDR3 bases: TGTGCCAGCAGTCAATCAGGGTCCGACTACGAGCAGTACTTC.

V gene TRBV7-2 combines with J gene TRBJ2-3; 9 positions agree with TRBD2. This CDR3 region has 15 residues. Germline loops: CDR1 SGHTA, CDR2 FQGNSA. V lost 2 bases, J lost 6 bases, and 6 bases stayed unmatched. CDR3 residues: CASSLIAGVGDTQYF. The DNA for the CDR3 is TGTGCCAGCAGCTTAATAGCGGGAGTAGGTGATACGCAGTATTTT.

This chain joins TRBV7-3 and TRBJ2-2, with 9 bases that match TRBD2. The junction had 1 base not matched to a gene; V was cut back by 1 base and J by 1 base. Germline loops: CDR1 SGHTA, CDR2 FQGTGA. The CDR3 loop spans 16 amino acids. The CDR3 nucleotides are TGTGCCAGCAGCTTAAATAGCGGGGGGAACACCGGGGAGCTGTTTTTT. This sequence encodes CASSLNSGGNTGELFF.

The V call is TRBV11-1, the J call TRBJ2-1, with D possibly TRBD1 on 6 matching bases. CDR1 and CDR2 (germline): SGHAT, FQDESV (reference sequence). Between the trimmed V and J ends, which lost 5 bases and 4 bases, there was a span of 15 bases. This CDR3 comprises 15 residues. CDR3 sequence (DNA): TGTGCCAGCAGCCAGGGGCGAGGTAAATACAATGAGCAGTTCTTC. Translating gives CASSQGRGKYNEQFF.

The gene calls are TRBV10-2 and TRBJ2-7, with a possible D match to TRBD1 (5 bases). Germline loops: CDR1 WSHSY, CDR2 SAAADI. Trimming removed 0 bases at V and 0 bases at J, with 18 bases between. The CDR3 runs 18 residues. The CDR3 nucleotides read TGCGCCAGCAGTGAGTCGCCCAACCTGTTCAGGGACTCCTACGAGCAGTACTTC. Amino acid sequence: CASSESPNLFRDSYEQYF.

The chain links TRBV11-3 to TRBJ2-1, with 9 bases aligning to TRBD2. Trimming removed 4 bases from V and 8 bases from J; junction bases left unmatched: 3. The CDR3 runs 13 residues. Looked up from germline, CDR1 is SGHNT and CDR2 is YENEEA. The CDR3 sequence: CASSSSGRHEQFF. In DNA form, the CDR3 reads TGTGCCAGCAGCTCCAGCGGGAGGCATGAGCAGTTCTTC.

V gene TRBV27 combines with J gene TRBJ2-5; TRBD2 is a possible D gene (6 bases). Trimming removed 3 bases from V and 7 bases from J, with 12 bases in between. From germline, CDR1 is MNHEY and CDR2 SMNVEV (reference sequence). The CDR3 runs 13 residues. The CDR3 sequence: CASSLGREATQYF. The CDR3 coding sequence is TGTGCCAGCAGTTTGGGCAGGGAGGCGACCCAGTACTTC.

V gene TRBV27 combines with J gene TRBJ2-1, with 9 bases identical to TRBD2. CDR3 length equals 15 residues. J was trimmed by 7 bases and V by 5 bases; bases with no gene match: 9. CDR1 MNHEY and CDR2 SMNVEV come from the germline V gene (reference sequence). The CDR3: CASSPPGRGGNEQFF. The CDR3 DNA is TGTGCCAGCAGTCCTCCGGGGCGGGGGGGGAATGAGCAGTTCTTC.

Points on this clone: This same CDR3 is encoded by further DNA sequences in the sample. The genes are TRBV5-1 and TRBJ1-1; 7 positions agree with TRBD1. The germline V gene has CDR1 SGHRS and CDR2 YFSETQ. CDR3 length equals 14 residues. With 0 bases clipped from V and 3 bases from J, the junction kept 2 bases outside the gene matches. CDR3 in DNA: TGCGCCAGCAGCTTGGGGACAGGATACACTGAAGCTTTCTTT. It encodes CASSLGTGYTEAFF. Drawing the rest from reference TRBV5-1 and TRBJ1-1, the complete variable domain is KAGVTQTPRYLIKTRGQQVTLSCSPISGHRSVSWYQQTPGQGLQFLFEYFSETQRNKGNFPGRFSGRQFSNSRSEMNVSTLELGDSALYLCASSLGTGYTEAFFGQGTRLTVV.

A note on this clone: The sample contains more than one DNA sequence encoding this CDR3. The rearrangement joins TRBV7-3 to TRBJ2-1; 8 nucleotides agree with TRBD1. The germline CDR1 and CDR2 sequences are SGHTA and FQGTGA. V was pared by 2 bases and J by 0 bases, with 0 bases of the junction left unmatched. The CDR3 is 15 residues long. CDR3 sequence: CASSLDRGSYNEQFF. In DNA form, the CDR3 reads TGTGCCAGCAGCTTAGACAGGGGCTCCTACAATGAGCAGTTCTTC.

The chain has TRBV27 and TRBJ2-2, with D possibly TRBD1 on 5 matching bases. This CDR3 spans 13 amino acids. CDR1 and CDR2 from the germline V gene are MNHEY and SMNVEV (reference sequence). V lost 6 bases and J lost 0, with 5 bases in between. The CDR3 here is CASRGPNTGELFF. In DNA, the CDR3 is TGTGCCAGCAGGGGGCCGAACACCGGGGAGCTGTTTTTT.

V and J are TRBV28 and TRBJ1-4; the match to TRBD1 covers 11 bases. The germline CDR1 and CDR2 sequences are MDHEN and SYDVKM. The CDR3 has 14 residues. V gave up 8 bases and J gave up 6 bases; unmatched junction bases: 5. CDR3 sequence reads: CASGRDRGYEKLFF. The CDR3 bases are TGTGCCAGCGGTCGGGACAGGGGGTATGAAAAACTGTTTTTT. Complete variable domain (other parts from reference TRBV28 and TRBJ1-4): DVKVTQSSRYLVKRTGEKVFLECVQDMDHENMFWYRQDPGLGLRLIYFSYDVKMKEKGDIPEGYSVSREKKERFSLILESASTNQTSMYLCASGRDRGYEKLFFGSGTQLSVL.

This chain connects TRBV6-1 to TRBJ1-1; 11 bases map to TRBD1. This CDR3 is 14 amino acids long. Germline V CDR1 and CDR2: MNHNS, SASEGT. Trimming took 5 bases from V and 4 from J; bases not matched to a gene: 3. The CDR3 loop reads CASSSGTGGTEAFF. The CDR3 bases are TGTGCCAGCAGTTCTGGGACAGGGGGCACTGAAGCTTTCTTT.